This is a list of T cell receptor beta chains from one sample in a study of identifying expanded T cells in peripheral blood. Assay: immunoSEQ multiplex PCR; the TCRdb copy retains only in-frame clones and omits some. The sample yields roughly 90,000 clones, about 88% seen once. The specimen sequenced was blood. The receptors were sampled from a person aged 18-70 years in good health. The conserved cysteine and the conserved F or W are not part of the CDR3 here. The D gene is left open where the match is weak.

CDR3: ASSLTGQGRSPLH
D: TRBD1
V: TRBV5-1
J: TRBJ1-6

CDR3: ASSDRESTDTQY
D: TRBD1
V: TRBV5-1
J: TRBJ2-3

CDR3: ASSPTGTGRYEQY
D: TRBD1
V: TRBV4-3
J: TRBJ2-7

CDR3: ATSWSADTQY
D: -
V: TRBV15
J: TRBJ2-3

CDR3: ASSQGRLTDTQY
D: -
V: TRBV18
J: TRBJ2-3

CDR3: ASSFGDGYT
D: -
V: TRBV5-1
J: TRBJ1-2

CDR3: ASSQGSLVPEVGYGYT
D: -
V: TRBV4-3
J: TRBJ1-2

CDR3: ASSRGVILNTEAF
D: -
V: TRBV18
J: TRBJ1-1

CDR3: ASSLDSNQPQH
D: -
V: TRBV7-2
J: TRBJ1-5

CDR3: ASRHGQGAINTEAF
D: TRBD1
V: TRBV19
J: TRBJ1-1

CDR3: ASSSVAGYT
D: -
V: TRBV6-5
J: TRBJ1-2

CDR3: ASSLAGRKETQY
D: -
V: TRBV7-2
J: TRBJ2-5

CDR3: ASRDWAGNTGELF
D: -
V: TRBV6-5
J: TRBJ2-2

CDR3: ASSTANYGYT
D: -
V: TRBV7-2
J: TRBJ1-2

CDR3: ASSLMAGSGNTIY
D: -
V: TRBV7-3
J: TRBJ1-3

CDR3: ASSETVLGT
D: -
V: TRBV5-1
J: TRBJ1-2

CDR3: ASSARTGDAGELF
D: TRBD1
V: TRBV18
J: TRBJ2-2

CDR3: ASSWTGGRKGTIY
D: -
V: TRBV5-4
J: TRBJ1-3

CDR3: ASSVAGGQHEQF
D: -
V: TRBV9
J: TRBJ2-1

CDR3: ASSYSGVEQY
D: TRBD2
V: TRBV6-5
J: TRBJ2-7

CDR3: AISDDRRGTEAF
D: -
V: TRBV10-3
J: TRBJ1-1

CDR3: ASSPSQMNTEAF
D: -
V: TRBV7-6
J: TRBJ1-1

CDR3: ASSIDPLRRTGERETQY
D: TRBD1
V: TRBV19
J: TRBJ2-5

CDR3: ARGGEGNYGYT
D: -
V: TRBV2
J: TRBJ1-2

CDR3: ASSSTPGGGNYGYT
D: TRBD1
V: TRBV7-9
J: TRBJ1-2

CDR3: ASGTYRAIYGYT
D: -
V: TRBV28
J: TRBJ1-2

CDR3: ASSSDPSYEQY
D: -
V: TRBV11-3
J: TRBJ2-7

CDR3: ASSQGNRALGYT
D: -
V: TRBV4-1
J: TRBJ1-2

CDR3: ASSSGRPGGGGYT
D: TRBD1
V: TRBV7-2
J: TRBJ1-2

CDR3: ASSLYGTTGANVLT
D: -
V: TRBV2
J: TRBJ2-6

CDR3: ASSPRTSGSGETQY
D: TRBD2
V: TRBV18
J: TRBJ2-5

CDR3: ASSHPLNTEAF
D: -
V: TRBV4-1
J: TRBJ1-1

CDR3: ASSIDRSTDTQY
D: -
V: TRBV19
J: TRBJ2-3

CDR3: ASSLTGSEYNEQF
D: -
V: TRBV7-9
J: TRBJ2-1

CDR3: ASRMRQGASEAF
D: TRBD1
V: TRBV27
J: TRBJ1-1

CDR3: ASRERGTGNTIY
D: -
V: TRBV5-6
J: TRBJ1-3

CDR3: ASRIGQGELYEQY
D: TRBD1
V: TRBV27
J: TRBJ2-7

CDR3: ASSAPTGNQETQY
D: TRBD1
V: TRBV19
J: TRBJ2-5

CDR3: ASSESGLGPNYGYT
D: -
V: TRBV25-1
J: TRBJ1-2

CDR3: ASSPGTGGAYGDTQY
D: TRBD1
V: TRBV11-2
J: TRBJ2-3

CDR3: ASSQDSWDSFNQPQH
D: TRBD1
V: TRBV4-1
J: TRBJ1-5

CDR3: ASSLGWGDQLARGNEQF
D: -
V: TRBV5-6
J: TRBJ2-1

CDR3: ASSFGHGNYNYGYT
D: -
V: TRBV7-2
J: TRBJ1-2

CDR3: ASSYSGQGNIQY
D: TRBD1
V: TRBV6-5
J: TRBJ2-4

CDR3: ASSLGGRNTGELF
D: -
V: TRBV27
J: TRBJ2-2

CDR3: ASRSGSDYGYT
D: -
V: TRBV6-1
J: TRBJ1-2

CDR3: ASSQDWAIAKNIQY
D: -
V: TRBV4-3
J: TRBJ2-4

CDR3: ASSPPNQPQH
D: -
V: TRBV18
J: TRBJ1-5

CDR3: ASSPRDSYSPLH
D: TRBD1
V: TRBV5-4
J: TRBJ1-6

CDR3: ATSSPGTEAF
D: -
V: TRBV19
J: TRBJ1-1

CDR3: ASSYGRGRETQY
D: -
V: TRBV6-5
J: TRBJ2-5

CDR3: ASSEILNTEAF
D: -
V: TRBV2
J: TRBJ1-1

CDR3: ASSFVGQPQH
D: -
V: TRBV11-2
J: TRBJ1-5

CDR3: ASSLVSGETQY
D: -
V: TRBV7-2
J: TRBJ2-5

CDR3: ASSLSPDPNEKLF
D: -
V: TRBV5-4
J: TRBJ1-4

CDR3: ASSDKRLAGEQF
D: TRBD2
V: TRBV2
J: TRBJ2-1

CDR3: ASSTYRGQLGNEQF
D: TRBD1
V: TRBV19
J: TRBJ2-1

CDR3: ASSYDGQGPGYT
D: TRBD1
V: TRBV6-5
J: TRBJ1-2

CDR3: ASRPGQGGYGYT
D: TRBD1
V: TRBV2
J: TRBJ1-2

CDR3: ASSIPLRGDAKNIQY
D: -
V: TRBV19
J: TRBJ2-4